Listed below are T cell receptor beta chains from one sample, sequenced in a study of blood T cells in healthy people across ages. TCRdb analysed the 5' RACE reads with MiXCR anew, one entry per CDR3 protein. This table has over 1,500,000 distinct CDR3 sequences, about 39% appearing once. Source material: blood. The receptors stem from a human donor in good health. Each CDR3 is given with its conserved first and last residue. The D gene is left open where the match is weak. Clone sizes are given selectively: once, few, many, or a class where the clone is expanded.

size,J,D,V,DNA,CDR3
.,TRBJ2-1,TRBD1,TRBV11-3,TGTGCCAGCAGCTCACAGGGGCACTACAATGAGCAGTTCTTC,CASSSQGHYNEQFF
.,TRBJ2-2,.,TRBV27,TGTGCCAGCAGTACTGACACCGGGGAGCTGTTTTTT,CASSTDTGELFF
.,TRBJ1-2,.,TRBV3-1,TGTGCCAGCAGCCAACTCGCAGTCTCCGGCTACACCTTC,CASSQLAVSGYTF
.,TRBJ2-3,.,TRBV7-3,TGTGCCAGCAGCTTAGAGGGGATGACAGATACGCAGTATTTT,CASSLEGMTDTQYF
.,TRBJ1-5,.,TRBV20-1,TGCAGTGCTAGCTGGGCTAACCAGCCCCAGCATTTT,CSASWANQPQHF
few,TRBJ1-1,.,TRBV20-1,TGCAGTGCTAGAGAAGGACGGATGAACACTGAAGCTTTCTTT,CSAREGRMNTEAFF
.,TRBJ2-5,.,TRBV15,TGTGCCACCAGCAGAGATTTGGGGTGGTCCGAGACCCAGTACTTC,CATSRDLGWSETQYF
.,TRBJ1-2,.,TRBV12-3/TRBV12-4,TGTGCCAGCAGTTTTCCTCGCGGCTACACCTTC,CASSFPRGYTF
.,TRBJ1-5,.,TRBV5-1,TGCGCCAGCAGCTTGGACAGTTTTAGCAATCAGCCCCAGCATTTT,CASSLDSFSNQPQHF
.,TRBJ2-3,TRBD2,TRBV2,TGTGCCAGCAGCAAACTAGCGGGGATTAACACAGATACGCAGTATTTT,CASSKLAGINTDTQYF
many,TRBJ2-3,TRBD2,TRBV4-3,TGCGCCAGCAGCCAAGATACGGCGGGGGGACCTCCCCGGGATACGCAGTATTTT,CASSQDTAGGPPRDTQYF
few,TRBJ1-2,.,TRBV6-6,TGTGCCAGCAGTTACTCGACATCTAATTATGGCTACACCTTC,CASSYSTSNYGYTF
.,TRBJ2-5,.,TRBV2,TGTGCCAGCAGTGAATGGGGACAAGAGACCCAGTACTTC,CASSEWGQETQYF
few,TRBJ2-3,.,TRBV4-1,TGCGCCAGCAGCCAGTGGGGGGGCACAGATACGCAGTATTTT,CASSQWGGTDTQYF
.,TRBJ2-2,TRBD2,TRBV5-5,TGTGCCAGCAGCTTGGGACTAGCGGTCTACCGGGAGCTGTTTTTT,CASSLGLAVYRELFF
.,TRBJ2-7,.,TRBV6-2/TRBV6-3,TGTGCCAGCACCAATACCGCGGGGGCCGAGTCCTACGAGCAGTACTTC,CASTNTAGAESYEQYF
few,TRBJ2-6,.,TRBV6-5,TGTGCCAGCACGTTAGCGTCGAGTGGGGCCAACGTCCTGACTTTC,CASTLASSGANVLTF
.,TRBJ2-7,TRBD1,TRBV5-6,TGTGCCAGCAGTACGACAGGGGGCGCGAGCTACGAGCAGTACTTC,CASSTTGGASYEQYF
.,TRBJ1-2,.,TRBV4-2,TGTGCCAGCAGCCAAGACTTTGGTTGGGAGAACTATGGCTACACCTTC,CASSQDFGWENYGYTF
.,TRBJ1-2,.,TRBV7-9,TGTGCCACCCCAGCAATCCCCCATGGCTACACCTTC,CATPAIPHGYTF
few,TRBJ1-2,.,TRBV7-9,TGTGCCAGCAGCAGGGGGATTAACTATGGCTACACCTTC,CASSRGINYGYTF
.,TRBJ1-1,.,TRBV12-3/TRBV12-4,TGTGCCAGCAGTATCGCGAGGGTCAACGCTGAAGCTTTCTTT,CASSIARVNAEAFF
few,TRBJ2-3,.,TRBV9,TGTGCCAGCAGCGTAGCTCCGGTCACAGATACGCAGTATTTT,CASSVAPVTDTQYF
.,TRBJ1-2,TRBD1,TRBV6-2/TRBV6-3,TGTGCCAGCAGACGGGACAGACGCTATGGCTACACCTTC,CASRRDRRYGYTF
few,TRBJ1-1,.,TRBV7-8,TGTGCCAGCAGCTTAGCGGGCGTGAGAACTGAAGCTTTCTTT,CASSLAGVRTEAFF
.,TRBJ2-7,.,TRBV21-1,TGTGCCAGCAGCCCCCGGGGAGGGGTCACCTACGAGCAGTACTTC,CASSPRGGVTYEQYF
.,TRBJ1-1,.,TRBV6-5,TGTGCCAGCAGTTACGGGGCTGAAGCTTTCTTT,CASSYGAEAFF
.,TRBJ1-2,.,TRBV4-3,TGCGCCAGCAGCCAAGATCCGGGGTCGGTCTATGGCTACACCTTC,CASSQDPGSVYGYTF